These 25 T cell receptor beta chains share one sample of origin, sequenced in a study of cytomegalovirus exposure and HLA in healthy donors. 60 Vbeta and 13 Jbeta primers were used in PCR. The protocol was immunoSEQ multiplex PCR, while the TCRdb copy is restricted to in-frame clones and leaves out a portion. The profile covers around 210,000 clones, with roughly four fifths appearing a single time and around 3% taken by the ten largest. The specimen was PBMCs. These receptors originate from a woman in her thirties or forties in good health and CMV-seronegative.

V is TRBV27 and J is TRBJ2-7; 8 bases align to TRBD2. CDR3 length: 16 amino acids. Germline loops: CDR1 MNHEY, CDR2 SMNVEV (reference sequence). J was trimmed by 0 bases and V by 8 bases; bases with no gene match: 12. The CDR3 is CASRRPGGASSYEQYF. Here the CDR3 DNA reads TGTGCCAGCCGACGTCCGGGGGGGGCCAGCTCCTACGAGCAGTACTTC.

The rearrangement uses TRBV21-1 and TRBJ1-5. TRBV21-1 is a recognized pseudogene. The CDR3 loop spans 20 amino acids. CDR3 bases: TGTGCCAGCAGCAAAGCGCTTGTGCACCTTAGCATTCATAGCAATCAGCCCCAGCATTTT. Protein sequence: CASSKALVHLSIHSNQPQHF.

This rearrangement joins TRBV11-1 to TRBJ2-2; 7 nucleotides match TRBD1. V dropped 5 bases and J dropped 5; count of bases not matched to a gene: 11. The germline V gene has CDR1 SGHAT and CDR2 FQDESV (reference sequence). This CDR3 has 16 residues. This CDR3 reads CASSTTGHLRTGELFF. The CDR3 nucleotides read TGTGCCAGCAGCACGACAGGGCACCTGAGGACCGGGGAGCTGTTTTTT.

This chain connects TRBV27 to TRBJ2-2; TRBD1 is a possible D gene (5 bases). The CDR3 is made up of 13 amino acids. CDR1 is MNHEY, CDR2 SMNVEV, per germline (reference sequence). The ends were cut back, 6 bases at V and 5 bases at J, with 10 bases in the middle. The CDR3 DNA follows: TGTGCCAGCAGAACAGGCGGTACCGGGGAGCTGTTTTTT. Protein: CASRTGGTGELFF.

A note on this clone: Other DNA sequences in the same sample also yield this CDR3. This rearrangement joins TRBV27 to TRBJ2-5, with D perhaps TRBD1 (6 bases). The V and J ends lost 1 base and 3 bases respectively, with 21 bases between them. This CDR3 has 18 amino acids. Germline CDR1 MNHEY, CDR2 SMNVEV (reference sequence). CDR3 region: CASSLLPPTGWLKETQYF. The CDR3 DNA follows: TGTGCCAGCAGTTTATTGCCCCCGACAGGATGGCTAAAAGAGACCCAGTACTTC.

As concerns this clone: Other nucleotide sequences in the sample specify the same CDR3. V and J are TRBV11-2 and TRBJ2-7; D unresolved. Germline V CDR1 and CDR2: SGHAT, FQNNGV. CDR3 size: 15 residues. Trimming pared 1 base from V and 0 bases from J, leaving 10 bases between. CDR3 DNA: TGTGCCAGCAGCTTAGGGCAGAGGAGCTCCTACGAGCAGTACTTC. As protein: CASSLGQRSSYEQYF.

The chain couples TRBV11-1 to TRBJ1-1; 11 bases fit TRBD1. Looked up from germline, CDR1 is SGHAT and CDR2 is FQDESV (reference sequence). This CDR3 spans 16 amino acids. V trimming: 4 bases; J trimming: 11 bases; junction bases outside the gene matches: 15. Written as DNA, the CDR3 is TGTGCCAGCAGCTCCGGCGACTGGACAGGGGGCGCGTATGCTTTCTTT. It encodes CASSSGDWTGGAYAFF.

Of note for this clone: Other DNA sequences in this sample translate to the same CDR3. The rearrangement joins TRBV28 to TRBJ2-7; the match to TRBD1 covers 8 bases. Germline V gives CDR1 MDHEN, CDR2 SYDVKM. V dropped 4 bases and J dropped 3; count of bases not matched to a gene: 2. The CDR3 consists of 13 residues. CDR3 in DNA: TGTGCCAGCAGTTCCGGACAGGGCTACGAGCAGTACTTC. Translation gives CASSSGQGYEQYF.

This rearrangement joins TRBV2 to TRBJ2-1, with TRBD2 matching 8 bases. The germline CDR1 and CDR2 sequences are SNHLY and FYNNEI. The J segment lost 0 bases and the V segment lost 7 bases, leaving 5 bases of the junction unmatched. The CDR3 consists of 15 residues. The CDR3, as DNA: TGTGCCAGCAACCCCGGACTAGCCTCCTACAATGAGCAGTTCTTC. It is translated as CASNPGLASYNEQFF.

V and J are TRBV19 and TRBJ1-5; 10 nucleotides agree with TRBD1. V trimming: 6 bases; J trimming: 4 bases; junction bases outside the gene matches: 9. This CDR3 comprises 16 residues. Germline assignment: CDR1 LNHDA and CDR2 SQIVND (reference sequence). The CDR3, as DNA: TGTGCCAGTAGCTTCCGGGACAGGGGTGGTAATCAGCCCCAGCATTTT. Encoded protein: CASSFRDRGGNQPQHF. Full variable domain (rest looked up from reference TRBV19 and TRBJ1-5): DGGITQSPKYLFRKEGQNVTLSCEQNLNHDAMYWYRQDPGQGLRLIYYSQIVNDFQKGDIAEGYSVSREKKESFPLTVTSAQKNPTAFYLCASSFRDRGGNQPQHFGDGTRLSIL.

This clone came up a few times. The CDR3 bases are TGTGCCAGCAGGTGGGCGGGAGCGCTCTACGAGCAGTACTTC. Translating it yields CASRWAGALYEQYF. The V call is TRBV11-2, the J call TRBJ2-7; 7 bases are a match to TRBD2. The CDR3 spans 14 residues. J was trimmed by 3 bases and V by 6 bases; bases with no gene match: 8. Per the germline V gene, CDR1 is SGHAT and CDR2 is FQNNGV.

The rearrangement joins TRBV28 to TRBJ1-5; possible D gene TRBD1, 5 bases. Deletions cut 4 bases from V and 9 bases from J, with 7 bases between. CDR1 MDHEN and CDR2 SYDVKM come from the germline V gene. There are 11 residues in the CDR3. The CDR3 DNA is TGTGCCAGCAGTTACCAGGGGCCCCAGCATTTT. Encoded protein: CASSYQGPQHF.

The V call is TRBV7-2, the J call TRBJ1-1; D is unclear. This CDR3 region has 15 residues. Germline V gives CDR1 SGHTA, CDR2 FQGNSA. The V gene lost 1 base and the J gene lost 1 base, with 10 bases spanning the gap. DNA for the CDR3: TGTGCCAGCAGCTTAGGTCCGTCCTCGAACACTGAAGCTTTCTTT. This gives the protein CASSLGPSSNTEAFF.

The chain links TRBV2 to TRBJ1-2; TRBD1 is a possible D gene (5 bases). Trimming left V 3 bases short and J 4 bases short, with 15 bases between. The CDR3 runs to 15 residues. Looked up from germline, CDR1 is SNHLY and CDR2 is FYNNEI. CDR3 sequence reads: CASSEREGKLYGYTF. The DNA of the CDR3 is TGTGCCAGCAGTGAGCGGGAGGGGAAACTCTATGGCTACACCTTC.

The genes are TRBV10-2 and TRBJ2-7, with TRBD1 identical over 7 bases. Germline CDR1 reads WSHSY; CDR2 reads SAAADI. CDR3 length equals 13 residues. Trimming took 10 bases from V and 6 from J; bases not matched to a gene: 12. The CDR3 loop reads CATRPGQTPEQYF. CDR3 DNA sequence: TGCGCCACCAGACCGGGACAGACACCCGAGCAGTACTTC.

V is TRBV2 and J is TRBJ2-7; the match to TRBD2 covers 7 bases. The CDR3 sequence is 15 residues long. The trim removed 6 bases at V and 6 bases at J, leaving 14 bases unmatched. CDR1 and CDR2 from the germline V gene are SNHLY and FYNNEI. CDR3: CASSGEGRIVSEQYF. The DNA for the CDR3 is TGTGCCAGCAGCGGGGAGGGCCGGATAGTCTCCGAGCAGTACTTC.

The table lists this clone with a few counts. V gene TRBV7-9 combines with J gene TRBJ1-5; D may be TRBD1 (5 bases). Trimming cost V 7 bases and J 5 bases, with 12 bases left between them. Germline V gene lookup returns CDR1 SEHNR and CDR2 FQNEAQ (reference sequence). The CDR3 sequence is 13 residues long. This CDR3 reads CASTAAGDQPQHF. CDR3 coding DNA: TGTGCCAGCACCGCGGCGGGGGATCAGCCCCAGCATTTT.

The genes are TRBV27 and TRBJ1-4; 9 nucleotides match TRBD1. The V gene end was trimmed by 6 bases and the J gene end by 8 bases; junction bases not matched to a gene: 10. The germline V gene encodes CDR1 MNHEY and CDR2 SMNVEV (reference sequence). The CDR3 sequence is 15 residues long. The CDR3 DNA reads as TGTGCCAGCAGAAATCAGGCGGGGACAGGGGAAAAACTGTTTTTT. This gives the protein CASRNQAGTGEKLFF.

This clone was observed a few times. V usage is TRBV4-1 and J usage is TRBJ2-6; D is unresolved. V gave up 4 bases and J gave up 6 bases, with 10 bases separating them. The germline gives CDR1 MGHRA, CDR2 YSYEKL. The CDR3 has 14 amino acids. CDR3 DNA: TGCGCCAGCAGCCGGGCTCGATCGGCCAACGTCCTGACTTTC. Amino acids: CASSRARSANVLTF.

This clone has just a few counts. The CDR3 loop reads CASSIKSGANSYEQYF. The DNA for the CDR3 is TGTGCCAGTAGTATAAAATCAGGCGCGAACTCCTACGAGCAGTACTTC. The V and J genes are TRBV19 and TRBJ2-7; no reliable D call. Trimming took 2 bases from V and 0 from J, leaving 14 bases between them. Germline V lookup: CDR1 LNHDA, CDR2 SQIVND (reference sequence). There are 16 residues in the CDR3.

This chain connects TRBV10-3 to TRBJ1-2; D possibly corresponds to TRBD1 (6 bases). This CDR3 region has 14 residues. Per germline, CDR1 ENHRY and CDR2 SYGVKD. With 6 bases removed from V and 2 bases from J, the gap between germline ends came to 13 bases. This CDR3 reads CAISGLQGNYGYTF. In DNA form, the CDR3 reads TGTGCCATCAGCGGCCTGCAGGGGAACTATGGCTACACCTTC.

The chain is built from TRBV18 and TRBJ2-5; 9 bases align to TRBD2. Germline assignment: CDR1 KGHSH and CDR2 LQKENI. The CDR3 is made up of 18 amino acids. V lost 1 base to trimming and J lost 2 bases; unmatched junction nucleotides: 11. The CDR3 nucleotides read TGTGCCAGCTCACCACGATCGACTAGCGGTGGAGGGCAAGAGACCCAGTACTTC. This codes for CASSPRSTSGGGQETQYF.

The rearrangement links TRBV7-2 to TRBJ1-6; no firm D call. The CDR3 covers 14 residues. V was clipped by 5 bases and J by 7 bases, with 12 bases between them. Per the germline V gene, CDR1 is SGHTA and CDR2 is FQGNSA. The CDR3 DNA reads as TGTGCCAGCAGCCTCCCCCGGTCAAATTCACCCCTCCACTTT. As protein: CASSLPRSNSPLHF.

The chain uses TRBV5-4 and TRBJ2-5, with D uncertain. Germline CDR1 is SGHNT and CDR2 is YYREEE (reference sequence). With 1 base removed from V and 5 bases from J, the gap between germline ends came to 12 bases. The CDR3 runs 14 residues. The CDR3 is CASSLSGLLETQYF. The DNA of the CDR3 is TGTGCCAGCAGCTTGAGTGGCCTGTTGGAGACCCAGTACTTC.

This clone has just one count. DNA of the CDR3: TGTGCCTGGAGTACAGGGACTAGCTCCTACAATGAGCAGTTCTTC. This sequence encodes CAWSTGTSSYNEQFF. This chain links TRBV30 with TRBJ2-1; 8 bases agree with TRBD2. Per the germline V gene, CDR1 is GTSNPN and CDR2 is SVGIG (reference sequence). The V gene end was trimmed by 2 bases and the J gene end by 0 bases; junction bases not matched to a gene: 3. This CDR3 spans 15 amino acids.